The clone carrying this T cell receptor (beta chain) has just a few counts. Its cognate antigen is unknown. Graves' hyperthyroidism was deemed stable given no ophthalmopathy progression within 18 months. Amplification of TCR beta CDR3 regions used RNA as the template. Researchers ran a first-round RT-PCR on the TCR CDR3 using the HTBI primer set. Each CDR3 protein gets one entry after TCRdb re-called the multiplex PCR reads with MiXCR. The sample lists roughly 200,000 distinct CDR3 sequences, around 20% occurring once. This entry is derived from a study of T cells in Graves' hyperthyroidism and ophthalmopathy. The study's findings and limits: For ophthalmopathy, model prediction preceded onset by a median about six months.

The CDR3 is made up of 15 amino acids. The V gene lost 1 base and the J gene lost 1 base, with 9 bases spanning the gap. Looked up from germline, CDR1 is SGHDT and CDR2 is YYEEEE. This sequence originates from a man aged 40-49 years with Graves' hyperthyroidism. The chain uses TRBV5-6 and TRBJ1-5; D unresolved. The sequencing input was blood. The CDR3 DNA sequence: TGTGCCAGCAGCTTGTATACAGCAAGCAATCAGCCCCAGCATTTT. This sequence encodes CASSLYTASNQPQHF.